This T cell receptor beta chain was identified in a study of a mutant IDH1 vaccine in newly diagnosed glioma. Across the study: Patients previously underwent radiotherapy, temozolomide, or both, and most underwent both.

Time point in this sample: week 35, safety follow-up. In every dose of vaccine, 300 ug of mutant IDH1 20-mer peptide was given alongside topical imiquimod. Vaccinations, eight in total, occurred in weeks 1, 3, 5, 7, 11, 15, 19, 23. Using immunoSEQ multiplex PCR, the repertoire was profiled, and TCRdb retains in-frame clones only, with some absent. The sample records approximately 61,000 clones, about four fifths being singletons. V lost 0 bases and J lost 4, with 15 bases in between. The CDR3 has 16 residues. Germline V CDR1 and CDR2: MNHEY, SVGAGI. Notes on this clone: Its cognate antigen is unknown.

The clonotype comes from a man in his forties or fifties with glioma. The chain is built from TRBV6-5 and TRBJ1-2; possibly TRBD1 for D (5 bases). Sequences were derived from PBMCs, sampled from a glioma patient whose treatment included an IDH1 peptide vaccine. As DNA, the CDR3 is TGTGCCAGCAGTTACTCGAGGAAGGGGAGAGTCTATGGCTACACCTTC. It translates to CASSYSRKGRVYGYTF.